These T cell receptor beta chains were read from a single sample in a study of response to subunit inactivated influenza vaccine. TCRdb processed the RT-PCR reads anew with MiXCR; each CDR3 protein has one entry. The table records a few hundred thousand distinct CDR3 sequences, 9.5% to 13% of them present only once. Sequenced material: PBMCs from blood, taken roughly 6 weeks after vaccination. The receptors originated from a man aged 45 to 65 who received an inactivated influenza vaccine. The CDR3 runs from the conserved cysteine through the conserved F or W. The D gene is left open where the match is weak. Clone size is not always given. Where it is, it says once, few, many or a class for expanded clones.

clone_size j_call v_call d_call cdr3_aa cdr3_nt
NA TRBJ1-1 TRBV29-1 NA CSVTNQARETEAFF TGCAGCGTTACAAATCAGGCCAGAGAGACTGAAGCTTTCTTT
NA TRBJ2-7 TRBV29-1 NA CSVSGSRYEQYF TGCAGCGTTTCAGGGAGCCGTTACGAGCAGTACTTC
many TRBJ1-6 TRBV5-1 NA CASSLVGGRFYNSPLHF TGCGCCAGCAGCTTGGTTGGGGGGCGCTTCTATAATTCACCCCTCCACTTT
NA TRBJ2-5 TRBV27 NA CASSLSQGTGSQYF TGTGCCAGCAGTTTATCGCAGGGAACGGGGTCCCAGTACTTC
NA TRBJ1-6 TRBV27 TRBD1 CASSYRTGGGSPLHF TGTGCCAGCAGTTATCGGACAGGGGGCGGTTCACCCCTCCACTTT
NA TRBJ2-3 TRBV20-1 NA CSARGIGVTLTDTQYF TGCAGTGCTAGAGGGATTGGAGTTACCCTCACAGATACGCAGTATTTT
NA TRBJ2-5 TRBV11-2 TRBD2 CASSLSSGGLQETQYF TGTGCCAGCAGCTTAAGTAGCGGGGGTCTTCAAGAGACCCAGTACTTC
NA TRBJ2-7 TRBV12-3/TRBV12-4 TRBD1 CASSNAGTGSSYEQYF TGTGCCAGCAGTAACGCCGGGACAGGGAGCTCCTACGAGCAGTACTTC
few TRBJ1-4 TRBV18 NA CASSPRDEKLFF TGTGCCAGCTCACCACGGGATGAAAAACTGTTTTTT
NA TRBJ2-1 TRBV7-9 NA CASSFLPGFEQFF TGTGCCAGCAGTTTCCTGCCCGGTTTTGAGCAGTTCTTC
many TRBJ2-1 TRBV4-3 TRBD2 CASSQESAGGYNEQFF TGCGCCAGCAGCCAAGAATCGGCGGGGGGATACAATGAGCAGTTCTTC
NA TRBJ1-3 TRBV10-3 NA CAISPGSSSGNTIYF TGTGCCATCAGCCCCGGATCCAGCTCTGGAAACACCATATATTTT
many TRBJ1-5 TRBV12-3/TRBV12-4 NA CASRQEGGAFGPQHF TGTGCCAGCAGACAAGAAGGGGGTGCGTTTGGGCCCCAGCATTTT
many TRBJ1-5 TRBV5-5 NA CASSLEGQPQHF TGTGCCAGCAGCTTGGAAGGTCAGCCCCAGCATTTT
many TRBJ1-3 TRBV7-2 TRBD1 CASSSRRTGSGNTIYF TGTGCCAGCAGCTCCAGGAGGACAGGTTCTGGAAACACCATATATTTT
few TRBJ2-2 TRBV12-3/TRBV12-4 TRBD1 CASSLTGKNGELFF TGTGCCAGCAGTTTGACAGGGAAAAACGGGGAGCTGTTTTTT
few TRBJ1-5 TRBV25-1 TRBD1 CASSPPPGQGNSNQPQHF TGTGCCAGCAGTCCTCCCCCGGGACAGGGGAATAGCAATCAGCCCCAGCATTTT
NA TRBJ1-1 TRBV6-1 NA CASRWDLTNTEAFF TGTGCCAGCAGGTGGGACCTAACGAACACTGAAGCTTTCTTT
few TRBJ2-1 TRBV20-1 TRBD2 CSASPTSGANNEQFF TGCAGTGCTAGCCCTACTAGCGGGGCGAACAATGAGCAGTTCTTC
NA TRBJ2-5 TRBV5-1 TRBD2 CASSRGGGPTYQETQYF TGCGCCAGCAGCCGTGGGGGAGGGCCCACCTACCAAGAGACCCAGTACTTC
NA TRBJ2-1 TRBV20-1 NA CSARDFGVAGNEQFF TGCAGTGCTAGAGATTTCGGGGTCGCGGGCAATGAGCAGTTCTTC
many TRBJ1-1 TRBV12-3/TRBV12-4 NA CASSLWQNEAFF TGTGCCAGCAGTTTGTGGCAGAATGAAGCTTTCTTT
many TRBJ1-4 TRBV15 NA CATSRSPGGEVEKLFF TGTGCCACCAGCAGATCTCCGGGTGGGGAAGTTGAAAAACTGTTTTTT
few TRBJ2-4 TRBV12-3/TRBV12-4 TRBD1 CASSLWTGGVQNIQYF TGTGCCAGCAGTTTATGGACAGGGGGCGTCCAAAACATTCAGTACTTC
NA TRBJ2-3 TRBV6-1 NA CASNQQGTSTDTQYF TGTGCCAGCAACCAACAGGGGACTAGCACAGATACGCAGTATTTT
many TRBJ2-1 TRBV7-8 TRBD1 CASSLVVRRTGDMKYNEQFF TGTGCCAGCAGCTTAGTAGTACGGCGGACAGGGGATATGAAGTACAATGAGCAGTTCTTC
many TRBJ2-5 TRBV20-1 TRBD2 CSASWTSEETQYF TGCAGTGCTTCGTGGACTAGCGAGGAGACCCAGTACTTC
NA TRBJ2-2 TRBV11-3 NA CASSSGPTGELFF TGTGCCAGCAGTTCTGGACCGACGGGGGAGCTGTTTTTT
many TRBJ1-4 TRBV12-3/TRBV12-4 NA CASRFPNEKLFF TGTGCCAGCAGGTTCCCGAATGAAAAACTGTTTTTT
few TRBJ1-2 TRBV27 NA CASSPLQGFGYTF TGTGCCAGCAGTCCCCTACAGGGATTTGGCTACACCTTC
few TRBJ2-5 TRBV7-8 NA CASSRRAGGSSETQYF TGTGCCAGCAGCCGGCGCGCAGGGGGGTCCTCAGAGACCCAGTACTTC
NA TRBJ2-7 TRBV6-1 NA CASRPLTGSYYEQYF TGTGCCAGCCGCCCCCTCACAGGTTCTTACTACGAGCAGTACTTC
NA TRBJ1-6 TRBV9 NA CASSVWDGNSPLHF TGTGCCAGCAGCGTATGGGACGGTAATTCACCCCTCCACTTT
few TRBJ2-1 TRBV6-1 NA CASTMGFADNEQFF TGTGCCAGCACCATGGGATTCGCGGACAATGAGCAGTTCTTC
many TRBJ2-7 TRBV7-2 NA CASSFPGIQSSYEQYF TGTGCCAGCAGCTTCCCAGGGATACAAAGCTCCTACGAGCAGTACTTC
few TRBJ1-2 TRBV9 NA CASSDSGGNYGYTF TGTGCCAGCAGCGACAGTGGGGGGAACTATGGCTACACCTTC
many TRBJ1-3 TRBV10-3 NA CAISGSPGRGDSGNTIYF TGTGCCATCAGTGGGAGTCCTGGCAGGGGCGACTCTGGAAACACCATATATTTT
NA TRBJ1-4 TRBV29-1 NA CSVQTGAANEKLFF TGCAGCGTCCAGACGGGGGCAGCTAATGAAAAACTGTTTTTT
few TRBJ2-1 TRBV20-1 TRBD2 CSASEGSGISSYNEQFF TGCAGTGCTTCCGAAGGTAGCGGGATTAGCTCCTACAATGAGCAGTTCTTC
NA TRBJ1-2 TRBV7-9 NA CASSDSAYGYTF TGTGCCAGCAGCGATTCCGCCTATGGCTACACCTTC
many TRBJ2-7 TRBV29-1 NA CSVGRGAIYEQYF TGCAGCGTTGGGAGGGGGGCTATCTACGAGCAGTACTTC
NA TRBJ2-5 TRBV20-1 NA CSGARVSKTQYF TGCAGTGGAGCCAGGGTATCCAAGACCCAGTACTTC
NA TRBJ2-2 TRBV5-6 NA CASSWDGNTGELFF TGTGCCAGCAGCTGGGACGGGAACACCGGGGAGCTGTTTTTT
NA TRBJ2-2 TRBV6-2/TRBV6-3 NA CASSYKLLQANTGELFF TGTGCCAGCAGTTACAAGCTTTTGCAAGCCAACACCGGGGAGCTGTTTTTT
few TRBJ2-7 TRBV12-3/TRBV12-4 TRBD1 CASRPPGQAFYEQYF TGTGCCAGCAGACCCCCGGGACAGGCCTTCTACGAGCAGTACTTC
few TRBJ1-6 TRBV28 NA CASSSTGTYYNSPLHF TGTGCCAGCAGTTCAACCGGGACGTACTATAATTCACCCCTCCACTTT
NA TRBJ1-2 TRBV7-9 NA CASSWWRGTNYGYTF TGTGCCAGCAGCTGGTGGAGGGGCACGAACTATGGCTACACCTTC
NA TRBJ2-2 TRBV20-1 NA CSASSQTNTGELFF TGCAGTGCTAGTTCACAGACGAACACCGGGGAGCTGTTTTTT
NA TRBJ2-5 TRBV5-6 NA CASSKDAETQETQYF TGTGCCAGCAGCAAAGACGCCGAGACCCAAGAGACCCAGTACTTC
NA TRBJ1-1 TRBV9 NA CASSVGGVTVNTEAFF TGTGCCAGCAGCGTAGGCGGAGTGACAGTTAACACTGAAGCTTTCTTT
many TRBJ2-1 TRBV29-1 TRBD1 CSVRGGLGREQFF TGCAGCGTTAGAGGGGGCCTAGGACGTGAGCAGTTCTTC
few TRBJ2-7 TRBV12-3/TRBV12-4 NA CASSLEEGPYEQYF TGTGCCAGCAGTTTAGAAGAAGGGCCCTACGAGCAGTACTTC